This TCR beta chain is from a study of CD8+CD57+ T cells in acquired aplastic anemia. The table lists this clonotype with many counts. Genomic DNA was employed as the template in profiling TCR beta VDJ and CDR3. TCRdb analysed the reads with MiXCR anew, one entry per CDR3 protein. The table records 250,000 to 300,000 distinct CDR3 sequences, around three fifths of them present only once. CDR3 length: 12 residues. CDR1 is MDHEN, CDR2 SYDVKM, per germline. V gave up 7 bases and J gave up 5 bases, with 11 bases separating them. V gene TRBV28 combines with J gene TRBJ1-1, with no clear D. The sequenced sample consisted of sorted CD4+, CD8+, or CD8+CD57+ T cells (not recorded which) from PBMCs. The TCR sequence derives from a human donor with severe aplastic anemia or a healthy control (not recorded which). The CDR3 DNA sequence: TGTGCCAGCATTAATGGGAGGACTGAAGCTTTCTTT. It translates to CASINGRTEAFF.